Shown below are 30 T cell receptor beta chains from a single sample sequenced in a study of cytomegalovirus exposure and HLA in healthy donors. PCR amplification relied on 60 Vbeta primers (plus 13 Jbeta primers). Clones were read by immunoSEQ multiplex PCR, and TCRdb kept only the in-frame ones, dropping some. The repertoire holds about 120,000 clones, with about 75% as singletons. Specimen: PBMCs. The receptors originated from a man aged 55 to 69 in good health and CMV-seropositive.

This clone came up once. The V and J genes are TRBV6-1 and TRBJ1-4, with D perhaps matching TRBD1 (5 bases). CDR3 length: 12 amino acids. Between the trimmed V and J ends, which lost 0 bases and 13 bases, there was a span of 9 bases. The germline V gene has CDR1 MNHNS and CDR2 SASEGT. CDR3 amino acids: CASSEAGGTLFF. In DNA, the CDR3 is TGTGCCAGCAGTGAAGCGGGAGGGACACTGTTTTTT.

V is TRBV7-6 and J is TRBJ2-2; possibly TRBD1 for D (5 bases). Trimming took 4 bases from V and 8 from J, leaving 20 bases between them. The germline gives CDR1 SGHVS, CDR2 FNYEAQ. This CDR3 contains 16 residues. CDR3 DNA: TGTGCCAGCAGCTCGGCGGTGGGCAGGGCGACAGGGGAGCTGTTTTTT. Translation: CASSSAVGRATGELFF.

The chain's CDR3 is CASSLSGTGREQYF. The CDR3 bases are TGCGCCAGCAGCTTGAGTGGGACAGGGCGTGAGCAGTACTTC. V and J are TRBV5-1 and TRBJ2-7; 9 bases are shared with TRBD1. Trimming removed 1 base from V and 7 bases from J; junction bases left unmatched: 6. The CDR3 has 14 amino acids. The germline V gene encodes CDR1 SGHRS and CDR2 YFSETQ. The whole variable domain, filled in from reference TRBV5-1 and TRBJ2-7, reads KAGVTQTPRYLIKTRGQQVTLSCSPISGHRSVSWYQQTPGQGLQFLFEYFSETQRNKGNFPGRFSGRQFSNSRSEMNVSTLELGDSALYLCASSLSGTGREQYFGPGTRLTVT.

The chain has TRBV6-6 and TRBJ2-5, with 12 bases fitting TRBD1. Trimming took 2 bases from V and 4 from J; bases not matched to a gene: 5. The CDR3 runs to 16 residues. Germline CDR1 MNHNY, CDR2 SVGAGI (reference sequence). The CDR3 here is CASSYQGQGAGETQYF. CDR3 coding DNA: TGTGCCAGCAGTTACCAGGGACAGGGGGCCGGAGAGACCCAGTACTTC.

The V call is TRBV6-5, the J call TRBJ1-3; D remains unclear. Trimming took 0 bases from V and 3 from J, leaving 9 bases between them. CDR3 length equals 15 residues. The germline V gene has CDR1 MNHEY and CDR2 SVGAGI. CDR3: CASSYSAVIGNTIYF. CDR3 bases: TGTGCCAGCAGTTACTCGGCAGTTATTGGAAACACCATATATTTT.

This chain links TRBV9 with TRBJ1-3; D unclear. Germline CDR1 and CDR2: SGDLS and YYNGEE. The V end was cut by 4 bases, the J end by 1 base, with 6 bases between. The CDR3 length is 13 residues. CDR3 nucleotide sequence: TGTGCCAGCAGCCCAGGATCTGGAAACACCATATATTTT. As protein: CASSPGSGNTIYF.

The J gene is TRBJ1-6, the V gene TRBV5-1; unclear D gene. The germline V gene encodes CDR1 SGHRS and CDR2 YFSETQ. V shed 0 bases and J shed 4 bases, with 11 bases lying between them. The CDR3 has 16 amino acids. The CDR3 protein is CASSLAGVGYNSPLHF. For the CDR3, the DNA is TGCGCCAGCAGCTTGGCCGGGGTAGGATATAATTCACCCCTCCACTTT.

This clone was seen ten or more times. The chain recombines TRBV19 with TRBJ2-7; D gene ambiguous. The V and J ends lost 3 bases and 6 bases respectively, with 18 bases between them. The CDR3 has 15 residues. Germline V CDR1 and CDR2: LNHDA, SQIVND (reference sequence). The CDR3 sequence: CASSIQASVGREQYF. The CDR3 nucleotides read TGTGCCAGTAGTATCCAAGCCTCGGTGGGCCGCGAGCAGTACTTC.

The chain has TRBV18 and TRBJ1-5, with TRBD1 matching over 7 bases. Trimming took 3 bases from V and 2 from J; bases not matched to a gene: 4. Per the germline V gene, CDR1 is KGHSH and CDR2 is LQKENI. The CDR3 contains 15 residues. The CDR3 is CASSPPGTGNQPQHF. The CDR3 DNA follows: TGTGCCAGCTCACCCCCCGGGACAGGCAATCAGCCCCAGCATTTT.

A few counts support this clone. The rearrangement links TRBV7-2 to TRBJ1-2, with D perhaps TRBD1 (5 bases). Trimming shortened V by 3 bases and J by 0 bases, and 8 bases separated the two germline ends. The CDR3 is 14 residues long. Germline V lookup: CDR1 SGHTA, CDR2 FQGNSA. The CDR3 nucleotides read TGTGCCAGCAGCTTGACAGTAGCTAACTATGGCTACACCTTC. Translation: CASSLTVANYGYTF.

J is TRBJ2-3 and V is TRBV7-9; the D gene is possibly TRBD1 (5 bases). In germline, CDR1 is SEHNR, CDR2 FQNEAQ (reference sequence). The CDR3 consists of 13 residues. Between the trimmed V and J ends, which lost 3 bases and 5 bases, there was a span of 9 bases. CDR3 in amino acids: CASSLAGIDTQYF. DNA of the CDR3: TGTGCCAGCAGCTTGGCAGGGATAGATACGCAGTATTTT.

This clone was recorded a few times. V is TRBV2 and J is TRBJ2-1; 11 bases agree with TRBD1. Looked up from germline, CDR1 is SNHLY and CDR2 is FYNNEI. The CDR3 contains 13 residues. V gave up 7 bases and J gave up 6 bases; unmatched junction bases: 2. The CDR3 sequence is CASTGTGGNEQFF. The CDR3, as DNA: TGTGCCAGCACAGGGACAGGGGGCAATGAGCAGTTCTTC.

This chain links TRBV5-1 with TRBJ2-7; 7 bases map to TRBD2. This CDR3 contains 16 residues. Germline loops: CDR1 SGHRS, CDR2 YFSETQ. J lost 7 bases, V lost 6 bases, and 19 bases had no gene match. CDR3 amino acids: CASTPRVWGREGEQYF. CDR3 coding DNA: TGCGCCAGCACCCCCCGTGTCTGGGGCAGGGAGGGGGAGCAGTACTTC.

Comment on this clone: Germline and junction disagree at one end, which may indicate a read error. The chain is built from TRBV13 and TRBJ1-2; TRBD1 is a possible D gene (6 bases). CDR1 is PRHDT and CDR2 is FYEKMQ in the germline V gene (reference sequence). The CDR3 contains 14 residues. CDR3 DNA sequence: TGCGCCAGCAGTCCAGGAACAGGGACCTACGGCTACACCTTC. This sequence encodes CASSPGTGTYGYTF.

The rearrangement joins TRBV29-1 to TRBJ2-1; 8 bases agree with TRBD2. The junction had 12 bases not matched to a gene; V was cut back by 4 bases and J by 1 base. The CDR3 spans 17 residues. CDR1 SQVTM and CDR2 ANQGSEA come from the germline V gene. CDR3 residues: CSVGSTRGGLSYNEQFF. The CDR3, as DNA: TGCAGCGTTGGTTCTACACGGGGGGGCCTATCCTACAATGAGCAGTTCTTC.

The rearrangement links TRBV9 to TRBJ2-7; possibly TRBD2 for D (6 bases). This CDR3 spans 15 amino acids. CDR1 and CDR2 (germline): SGDLS, YYNGEE. V was clipped by 0 bases and J by 0 bases, with 10 bases between them. The CDR3 DNA reads as TGTGCCAGCAGCGTAGAAGCGGGTAGCTCCTACGAGCAGTACTTC. Translation: CASSVEAGSSYEQYF.

This chain uses TRBV27 with TRBJ2-1; weak D call: TRBD1 (6 bases). CDR3 length equals 14 residues. CDR1 and CDR2 (germline): MNHEY, SMNVEV (reference sequence). V was pared by 3 bases and J by 3 bases, with 9 bases between. CDR3 in DNA: TGTGCCAGCAGTTTCCAGGGGAACTACAATGAGCAGTTCTTC. This codes for CASSFQGNYNEQFF.

The CDR3 DNA is TGCGCCAGCAGCCTCGGGGACAGGGGGCCCACTGAAGCTTTCTTT. Its protein is CASSLGDRGPTEAFF. The chain joins TRBV5-1 to TRBJ1-1, with 12 bases aligning to TRBD1. This CDR3 has 15 amino acids. V lost 4 bases to trimming and J lost 4 bases; unmatched junction nucleotides: 5. Germline V gives CDR1 SGHRS, CDR2 YFSETQ. The full variable domain, completed using reference TRBV5-1 and TRBJ1-1, is KAGVTQTPRYLIKTRGQQVTLSCSPISGHRSVSWYQQTPGQGLQFLFEYFSETQRNKGNFPGRFSGRQFSNSRSEMNVSTLELGDSALYLCASSLGDRGPTEAFFGQGTRLTVV.

This rearrangement joins TRBV5-4 to TRBJ2-3; 8 bases map to TRBD2. This CDR3 is built from 13 residues. After removal of 4 bases from V and 11 bases from J, the junction contained 9 bases not matched to a gene. Germline V gene data show CDR1 as SGHNT and CDR2 as YYREEE (reference sequence). The chain's CDR3 is CASSSGGSWGQYF. CDR3 nucleotide sequence: TGTGCCAGCAGCAGCGGGGGTTCGTGGGGGCAGTATTTT.

The chain has TRBV9 and TRBJ1-1; a weak D match, TRBD1 (5 bases). The CDR3 length is 13 residues. Looked up from germline, CDR1 is SGDLS and CDR2 is YYNGEE. The ends were cut back, 4 bases at V and 4 bases at J, with 11 bases in the middle. The CDR3 region has the DNA TGTGCCAGCAGCCCCGGGGGAGTCACTGAAGCTTTCTTT. This encodes CASSPGGVTEAFF.

The chain joins TRBV6-5 to TRBJ2-1; D might be TRBD1 (6 bases). CDR1 and CDR2 from the germline V gene are MNHEY and SVGAGI. This CDR3 spans 14 amino acids. V was pared by 4 bases and J by 2 bases, with 9 bases between. CDR3 in amino acids: CASSLPGAYNEQFF. The CDR3 DNA follows: TGTGCCAGCAGTTTACCAGGGGCCTACAATGAGCAGTTCTTC.

A remark on this clone: At one end, the junction sequence differs from germline, possibly due to a read error. The CDR3 DNA follows: TGTGCCAGCAGCCGGGGGGGGGCCGGAAACAGTCAGTACTTC. It translates to CASSRGGAGNSQYF. This chain links TRBV7-9 with TRBJ2-4; 8 nucleotides line up with TRBD2. The CDR3 runs 14 residues. The germline V gene encodes CDR1 SEHNR and CDR2 FQNEAQ (reference sequence).

The CDR3 is CATSSPSGTGAIPRDNEQFF. The CDR3, as DNA: TGTGCCACCAGCAGCCCCTCCGGGACAGGGGCCATCCCGCGTGACAATGAGCAGTTCTTC. The rearrangement links TRBV15 to TRBJ2-1; 10 bases fit TRBD1. CDR3 length: 20 residues. The germline gives CDR1 LNHNV, CDR2 YYDKDF (reference sequence). Trimming removed 3 bases from V and 5 bases from J; junction bases left unmatched: 19.

The chain is built from TRBV6-6 and TRBJ1-1, with D hard to call. The CDR3 covers 12 residues. CDR1 and CDR2 (germline): MNHNY, SVGAGI (reference sequence). Trimming removed 6 bases at V and 5 bases at J, with 10 bases between. Here the CDR3 reads CASRYEGTEAFF. CDR3 nucleotide sequence: TGTGCCAGCAGATATGAGGGTACTGAAGCTTTCTTT.

The rearrangement links TRBV6-5 to TRBJ1-6; 10 bases align to TRBD1. J gave up 8 bases and V 0 bases, and 4 bases lay outside the gene matches. Germline-derived CDR1 and CDR2 are MNHEY and SVGAGI. The CDR3 runs to 16 residues. The CDR3 here is CASSYSRTGGDSPLHF. DNA for the CDR3: TGTGCCAGCAGTTACTCCCGGACAGGGGGGGATTCACCCCTCCACTTT.

This clone showed up just once. The V and J genes are TRBV2 and TRBJ2-3; D is undetermined. CDR1 SNHLY and CDR2 FYNNEI come from the germline V gene. CDR3 length: 16 residues. V shed 5 bases and J shed 0 bases, with 15 bases lying between them. DNA of the CDR3: TGTGCCAGCAGTTTCTCAGGATCCTCTAGCACAGATACGCAGTATTTT. Its translation is CASSFSGSSSTDTQYF. The full variable domain, completed using reference TRBV2 and TRBJ2-3, is EPEVTQTPSHQVTQMGQEVILRCVPISNHLYFYWYRQILGQKVEFLVSFYNNEISEKSEIFDDQFSVERPDGSNFTLKIRSTKLEDSAMYFCASSFSGSSSTDTQYFGPGTRLTVL.

The V gene is TRBV28, the J gene TRBJ1-1; D unclear. V was clipped by 6 bases and J by 5 bases, with 10 bases between them. This CDR3 has 12 residues. The germline CDR1 and CDR2 sequences are MDHEN and SYDVKM. CDR3 in DNA: TGTGCCAGCAGCCCAGGTTTTACTGAAGCTTTCTTT. Its protein product is CASSPGFTEAFF. Full variable domain (remainder filled in from reference TRBV28 and TRBJ1-1): DVKVTQSSRYLVKRTGEKVFLECVQDMDHENMFWYRQDPGLGLRLIYFSYDVKMKEKGDIPEGYSVSREKKERFSLILESASTNQTSMYLCASSPGFTEAFFGQGTRLTVV.

This chain uses TRBV2 with TRBJ2-7, with 12 bases lining up with TRBD2. Germline-derived CDR1 and CDR2 are SNHLY and FYNNEI. The J segment lost 7 bases and the V segment lost 5 bases, leaving 9 bases of the junction unmatched. The CDR3 spans 15 residues. The CDR3 here is CASSLGLAGTREQYF. The CDR3 DNA is TGTGCCAGCAGTTTGGGACTAGCGGGTACCCGGGAGCAGTACTTC.

Only a few counts were recorded for this clone. The J gene is TRBJ2-1, the V gene TRBV6-4; TRBD2 aligns across 13 bases. The CDR3 runs to 17 residues. Unmatched junction bases numbered 12, after V lost 6 bases and J lost 7 bases. CDR1 and CDR2 from the germline V gene are MRHNA and SNTAGT. DNA of the CDR3: TGTGCCAGCAGCCCGCAATCCGGGACTAGCGGGACTAATGAGCAGTTCTTC. Its translation is CASSPQSGTSGTNEQFF.

This chain joins TRBV2 and TRBJ2-3, with TRBD2 matching over 10 bases. The CDR3 runs to 15 residues. V was pared by 5 bases and J by 6 bases, with 8 bases of the junction left unmatched. CDR1 is SNHLY, CDR2 FYNNEI, per germline. CDR3 loop: CASSKSGREADTQYF. The CDR3 DNA is TGTGCCAGCAGTAAAAGCGGGAGGGAGGCGGATACGCAGTATTTT.